This T cell receptor beta chain was observed in a study of T cell repertoires in cytomegalovirus infection. In TCRdb, the reads were re-called with MiXCR into one record per CDR3 protein. The table lists approximately 140,000 distinct CDR3 sequences, roughly 6% of them singletons. There are a few counts of this clonotype. The CDR3 loop spans 14 amino acids. Trimming cost V 5 bases and J 3 bases, with 14 bases left between them. In germline, CDR1 is SGHTA, CDR2 FQGTGA. This chain uses TRBV7-3 with TRBJ2-7, with a weak D call TRBD1 (7 bases). This TCR was sampled from a human donor in good health (CMV status not recorded). Some clones in this sample may be carry-over from other donors' samples. Sequencing was done on a sample of PBMCs. In nucleotides, the CDR3 is TGTGCCAGCAGCCAGCAGGGGGGCGACTACGAGCAGTACTTC. Protein: CASSQQGGDYEQYF. Filled out from reference TRBV7-3 and TRBJ2-7, the complete variable domain reads GAGVSQTPSNKVTEKGKYVELRCDPISGHTALYWYRQSLGQGPEFLIYFQGTGAADDSGLPNDRFFAVRPEGSVSTLKIQRTERGDSAVYLCASSQQGGDYEQYFGPGTRLTVT.